The clone carrying this TCR beta chain was seen only a few times. The data were obtained in a study of shared clonotypes between healthy human individuals. Study-level information: The cohort had a couple of women and three men, ages 18 to 49.

Those who donated were healthy HIV-negative adults, with no recent acute infections or vaccinations reported. Assay used: immunoSEQ multiplex PCR; TCRdb lists only in-frame clones, some missing. The top ten hold about 51% of the sample, which has approximately 87,000 clones, over 55% seen once. Sequencing was carried out using memory CD8+ T cells sorted from blood. Subset specified: CD45RO+ cells pooled with CCR7-negative TemRA cells. The TCR was taken from a man between 25 and 39 years old in good health.

Written as DNA, the CDR3 is TGTGCCGTAGCGGGAAACTCCTACGAGCAGTACTTC. Encoded protein: CAVAGNSYEQYF. The chain links TRBV28 to TRBJ2-7; TRBD2 aligns across 8 bases. The germline V gene has CDR1 MDHEN and CDR2 SYDVKM. The CDR3 has 12 residues. J gave up 0 bases and V 11 bases, and 3 bases lay outside the gene matches.